Included here is one TCR beta chain sequence, with context. Its antigen is currently unknown. The CDR3 is 15 residues long. Trimming pared 5 bases from V and 2 bases from J, leaving 14 bases between. Germline CDR1 MDHEN, CDR2 SYDVKM. Every donor gave roughly 9.6 milliliters of peripheral blood. A sample-barcoded 5' primer and a J-beta primer mix were used in a second PCR of roughly 6 to 11 cycles. All cDNA molecules were each tagged by a template-switch adaptor with 12 random nucleotides. TCRdb ran MiXCR on the 5' RACE reads and lists one entry per CDR3 protein. The sample lists about 1.5 million distinct CDR3 sequences, around 40% occurring once. This sample is part of a study of blood T cells in healthy people across ages. Study-wide findings and caveats: The study found TCR beta diversity correlated strongly with naive T cell percentage. Roughly linear declines in TCR beta diversity per million T cells occurred with age.

The sequencing sample was made of blood. The TCR was taken from a young woman in good health. J is TRBJ2-3 and V is TRBV28; D might be TRBD2 (5 bases). CDR3 DNA sequence: TGTGCCAGCAGTCCCGGAGCGGCGGCCACAGATACGCAGTATTTT. Its protein is CASSPGAAATDTQYF.